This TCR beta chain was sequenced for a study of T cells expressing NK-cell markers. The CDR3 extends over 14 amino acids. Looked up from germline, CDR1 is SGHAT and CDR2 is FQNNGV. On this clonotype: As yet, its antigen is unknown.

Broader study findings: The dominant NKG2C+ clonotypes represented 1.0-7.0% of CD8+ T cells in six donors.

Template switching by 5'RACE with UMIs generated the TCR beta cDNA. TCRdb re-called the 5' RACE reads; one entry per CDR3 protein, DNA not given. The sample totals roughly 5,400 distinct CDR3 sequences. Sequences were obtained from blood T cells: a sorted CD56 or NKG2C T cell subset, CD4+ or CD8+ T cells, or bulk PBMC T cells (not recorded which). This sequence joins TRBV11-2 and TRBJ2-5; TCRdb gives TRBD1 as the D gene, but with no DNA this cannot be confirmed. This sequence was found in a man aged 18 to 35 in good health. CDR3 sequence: CASSYRTGSETQYF.